This passage covers 25 T cell receptor beta chains from one sample sequenced in a study of blood T cell repertoires in COVID-19. Some clones are missing from TCRdb's copy, which holds only in-frame ones; the method was immunoSEQ multiplex PCR. The sample lists approximately 190,000 clones, 70% to 90% occurring once. The sample comprised peripheral blood. Receptors were obtained from a woman in her thirties or forties who had recovered from COVID-19.

The chain carries TRBV3-1 (or the pseudogene TRBV3-2) and TRBJ2-2, with 13 bases lining up with TRBD2. V dropped 0 bases and J dropped 6; count of bases not matched to a gene: 7. Per germline, CDR1 LGHDT and CDR2 YNNKEL (reference sequence). The length of the CDR3 is 18 residues. CDR3 coding DNA: TGTGCCAGCAGCCAAGATTCTGGACTAGCGGGAGTAGCCGGGGAGCTGTTTTTT. This encodes CASSQDSGLAGVAGELFF.

V and J are TRBV7-6 and TRBJ1-1; D remains unclear. CDR1 and CDR2 from the germline V gene are SGHVS and FNYEAQ. Trimming shortened V by 5 bases and J by 5 bases, and 12 bases separated the two germline ends. CDR3 length: 13 residues. CDR3 residues: CASSRQAVTEAFF. The CDR3 region has the DNA TGTGCCAGCAGCCGACAAGCCGTAACTGAAGCTTTCTTT.

The chain employs TRBV11-2 and TRBJ2-3; TRBD2 might be the D (5 bases). This CDR3 contains 13 residues. The V end lost 6 bases, the J end lost 5 bases, and 12 bases lay between the germline ends. Germline CDR1 is SGHAT and CDR2 is FQNNGV. The CDR3 DNA reads TGTGCCAGCAGTCTTAGGGCGGGAGATACGCAGTATTTT. Translating gives CASSLRAGDTQYF.

Of note for this clone: Different DNA sequences within this sample yield the same CDR3. V usage is TRBV3-1 (or the pseudogene TRBV3-2) and J usage is TRBJ1-5; D remains unclear. In germline, CDR1 is LGHDT, CDR2 YNNKEL (reference sequence). The V end was cut by 1 base, the J end by 4 bases, with 5 bases between. The length of the CDR3 is 13 residues. CDR3 loop: CASSQGQNQPQHF. CDR3 DNA sequence: TGTGCCAGCAGCCAAGGGCAGAATCAGCCCCAGCATTTT.

The genes are TRBV5-5 and TRBJ1-2; D is perhaps TRBD1 (6 bases). V lost 4 bases and J 6 bases, leaving 16 bases between the germline ends. CDR3 length equals 14 residues. Germline loops: CDR1 SGHKS, CDR2 YYEKEE (reference sequence). The CDR3 is CASSEPTGPHGYTF. The DNA of the CDR3 is TGTGCCAGCAGCGAACCGACAGGCCCTCATGGCTACACCTTC.

The V and J genes are TRBV2 and TRBJ1-1; 7 bases are shared with TRBD1. The CDR3 extends over 13 amino acids. The germline CDR1 and CDR2 sequences are SNHLY and FYNNEI. The trim removed 6 bases at V and 3 bases at J, leaving 4 bases unmatched. The chain's CDR3 is CASRDDRDTEAFF. The CDR3, as DNA: TGTGCCAGCAGAGACGACAGGGACACTGAAGCTTTCTTT.

The chain uses TRBV7-7 and TRBJ2-1, with 8 bases identical to TRBD2. Germline V CDR1 and CDR2: SSHAT, FNYEAQ (reference sequence). CDR3 length equals 15 residues. Germline trimming cut 5 bases from V and 6 bases from J; bases unmatched to any gene: 9. Here the CDR3 DNA reads TGTGCCAGCAGCCCCGGAGCGGGAGTACCCAATGAGCAGTTCTTC. It codes for CASSPGAGVPNEQFF.

The chain uses TRBV19 and TRBJ1-4; D is unresolved. The CDR3 length is 13 residues. CDR1 and CDR2 from the germline V gene are LNHDA and SQIVND (reference sequence). V shed 6 bases and J shed 5 bases, with 10 bases lying between them. CDR3 sequence: CASSPPLNEKLFF. CDR3 DNA sequence: TGTGCCAGTAGCCCCCCCCTCAATGAAAAACTGTTTTTT. The whole variable domain, remainder taken from reference TRBV19 and TRBJ1-4, is DGGITQSPKYLFRKEGQNVTLSCEQNLNHDAMYWYRQDPGQGLRLIYYSQIVNDFQKGDIAEGYSVSREKKESFPLTVTSAQKNPTAFYLCASSPPLNEKLFFGSGTQLSVL.

As DNA, the CDR3 is TGTGCCAGCAGCTTAGATAGGGGCGAGCAGTACTTC. It encodes CASSLDRGEQYF. The rearrangement uses TRBV7-9 and TRBJ2-7; D possibly corresponds to TRBD1 (5 bases). Looked up from germline, CDR1 is SEHNR and CDR2 is FQNEAQ (reference sequence). Trimming removed 1 base at V and 6 bases at J, with 7 bases between. This CDR3 has 12 residues.

The chain recombines TRBV29-1 with TRBJ2-7; TRBD2 aligns across 12 bases. The ends lost 7 bases at V and 7 bases at J; junction bases unmatched: 8. This CDR3 is 13 amino acids long. Germline CDR1 and CDR2: SQVTM and ANQGSEA. The CDR3 is CSAGGLAGAEQYF. CDR3 coding DNA: TGCAGCGCCGGGGGACTAGCGGGTGCTGAGCAGTACTTC.

The chain uses TRBV30 and TRBJ1-1; D unresolved. Between the trimmed V and J ends, which lost 2 bases and 2 bases, there was a span of 15 bases. From germline, CDR1 is GTSNPN and CDR2 SVGIG (reference sequence). CDR3 length: 15 residues. The chain's CDR3 is CAWSIVWAVNTEAFF. The DNA of the CDR3 is TGTGCCTGGAGTATCGTTTGGGCAGTCAACACTGAAGCTTTCTTT.

The CDR3 loop reads CASSPFGTSAGELFF. CDR3 bases: TGTGCCAGCAGTCCTTTCGGGACTAGCGCCGGGGAGCTGTTTTTT. V is TRBV28 and J is TRBJ2-2; TRBD2 matches 10 bases. Unmatched junction bases numbered 6, after V lost 5 bases and J lost 6 bases. The CDR3 covers 15 residues. Germline CDR1 MDHEN, CDR2 SYDVKM.

V usage is TRBV6-2 or TRBV6-3 and J usage is TRBJ2-2, with 9 nucleotides matching TRBD2. The germline V gene has CDR1 MNHEY and CDR2 SVGEGT. V was clipped by 2 bases and J by 2 bases; unmatched bases: 3. The CDR3 has 16 residues. For the CDR3, the DNA is TGTGCCAGCAGTTACGAAGCGGGAGGTAACACCGGGGAGCTGTTTTTT. Translation gives CASSYEAGGNTGELFF.

This chain links TRBV6-5 with TRBJ1-1; weak D call: TRBD1 (5 bases). Germline CDR1 and CDR2: MNHEY and SVGAGI. The CDR3 has 16 residues. The ends were cut back, 2 bases at V and 2 bases at J, with 15 bases in the middle. In DNA, the CDR3 is TGTGCCAGCAGTTACGTCCAGGGAAGGATAAACACTGAAGCTTTCTTT. Its translation is CASSYVQGRINTEAFF.

The rearrangement joins TRBV3-1 (or the pseudogene TRBV3-2) to TRBJ2-7; D perhaps matches TRBD2 (5 bases). Trimming removed 4 bases at V and 2 bases at J, with 12 bases between. The germline V gene encodes CDR1 LGHDT and CDR2 YNNKEL (reference sequence). CDR3 length: 14 amino acids. CDR3 region: CASSPSSFPYEQYF. In DNA, the CDR3 is TGTGCCAGCAGCCCGTCTAGCTTTCCCTACGAGCAGTACTTC.

The chain carries TRBV4-1 and TRBJ2-2; tentatively, D is TRBD1 (5 bases). The CDR3 consists of 17 residues. V was clipped by 4 bases and J by 2 bases, with 17 bases between them. Germline lookup yields CDR1 MGHRA and CDR2 YSYEKL. The DNA for the CDR3 is TGCGCCAGCAGCCTATTTAACGCGGACACCAACACCGGGGAGCTGTTTTTT. This sequence encodes CASSLFNADTNTGELFF.

This clone appeared a single time. V and J are TRBV6-5 and TRBJ1-5; D remains ambiguous. This CDR3 spans 13 amino acids. Germline loops: CDR1 MNHEY, CDR2 SVGAGI. Deletions cut 6 bases from V and 4 bases from J, with 10 bases between. This CDR3 is CASSPRANQPQHF. DNA for the CDR3: TGTGCCAGCAGCCCCAGAGCGAATCAGCCCCAGCATTTT.

This clone was seen a handful of times. The chain employs TRBV6-5 and TRBJ2-7, with TRBD2 matching 7 bases. Germline V gives CDR1 MNHEY, CDR2 SVGAGI. The ends lost 0 bases at V and 3 bases at J; junction bases unmatched: 5. The CDR3 spans 15 residues. In DNA, the CDR3 is TGTGCCAGCAGTTACTCGGAGGGAGGGAGCTACGAGCAGTACTTC. It translates to CASSYSEGGSYEQYF.

The rearrangement joins TRBV7-2 to TRBJ1-2; TRBD1 matches at 10 bases. The CDR3 sequence is 16 residues long. The trim removed 1 base at V and 1 base at J, leaving 3 bases unmatched. Germline loops: CDR1 SGHTA, CDR2 FQGNSA. For the CDR3, the DNA is TGTGCCAGCAGCTTAGGTGGGACAGGGGTTAACTATGGCTACACCTTC. Protein: CASSLGGTGVNYGYTF.

V is TRBV6-6 and J is TRBJ1-6, with a possible D match to TRBD1 (6 bases). From germline, CDR1 is MNHNY and CDR2 SVGAGI (reference sequence). The V gene lost 6 bases and the J gene lost 0 bases, with 12 bases spanning the gap. The CDR3 has 16 residues. Written as DNA, the CDR3 is TGTGCCAGCAGCTATGACAGGAGCTCCTATAATTCACCCCTCCACTTT. It specifies CASSYDRSSYNSPLHF.

The CDR3: CASSQDRDGSPLHF. CDR3 in DNA: TGTGCCAGCTCACAGGACAGGGATGGTTCACCCCTCCACTTT. The chain recombines TRBV18 with TRBJ1-6, with 8 bases that match TRBD1. This CDR3 region has 14 residues. The V gene's germline CDR1 is KGHSH and CDR2 LQKENI. V shed 4 bases and J 9 bases; nucleotides not matched to a gene: 5. The full variable domain, with the rest looked up from reference TRBV18 and TRBJ1-6, is NAGVMQNPRHLVRRRGQEARLRCSPMKGHSHVYWYRQLPEEGLKFMVYLQKENIIDESGMPKERFSAEFPKEGPSILRIQQVVRGDSAAYFCASSQDRDGSPLHFGNGTRLTVT.

This sequence joins TRBV29-1 and TRBJ2-1; 10 positions match TRBD2. This CDR3 comprises 14 residues. With V trimmed by 3 bases and J by 9 bases, 8 bases remained unmatched. Looked up from germline, CDR1 is SQVTM and CDR2 is ANQGSEA. The CDR3 sequence: CSVDGLAGVGEQFF. In DNA, the CDR3 is TGCAGCGTTGATGGGCTAGCGGGAGTAGGTGAGCAGTTCTTC.

This chain links TRBV7-9 with TRBJ2-1, with TRBD2 matching 14 bases. This CDR3 is 18 amino acids long. The V and J ends lost 4 bases and 0 bases, in that order; junction bases with no gene match: 5. Looked up from germline, CDR1 is SEHNR and CDR2 is FQNEAQ (reference sequence). The CDR3 region is CASSSGTSGRSSYNEQFF. CDR3 in DNA: TGTGCCAGCAGCTCCGGGACTAGCGGGAGAAGCTCCTACAATGAGCAGTTCTTC. Drawing the rest from reference TRBV7-9 and TRBJ2-1, the complete variable domain is DTGVSQNPRHKITKRGQNVTFRCDPISEHNRLYWYRQTLGQGPEFLTYFQNEAQLEKSRLLSDRFSAERPKGSFSTLEIQRTEQGDSAMYLCASSSGTSGRSSYNEQFFGPGTRLTVL.

This chain uses TRBV28 with TRBJ1-5, with TRBD1 as a possible D gene (5 bases). The V end lost 7 bases, the J end lost 1 base, and 20 bases lay between the germline ends. This CDR3 is built from 17 residues. Germline V gene data show CDR1 as MDHEN and CDR2 as SYDVKM. CDR3 nucleotide sequence: TGTGCCAGCACTCGGGGGAGAAGAAGAGGGAGCAATCAGCCCCAGCATTTT. This sequence encodes CASTRGRRRGSNQPQHF.

The chain has TRBV28 and TRBJ2-1; 7 nucleotides match TRBD2. V dropped 7 bases and J dropped 6; count of bases not matched to a gene: 15. This CDR3 is built from 16 residues. Germline CDR1 and CDR2: MDHEN and SYDVKM. The CDR3 region has the DNA TGTGCCAGCACCACCGCGGGGGTGGGCCCTTTCAATGAGCAGTTCTTC. Amino acids: CASTTAGVGPFNEQFF.